The rows below give T cell receptor beta chains drawn from one sample of a study of sequential checkpoint blockade in melanoma. Profiling relied on immunoSEQ multiplex PCR, and the TCRdb table lists in-frame clones only, not all of them. This sample has approximately 22,000 clones, with 55% to 70% found just once. The input for sequencing was CD8+ T cells sorted from blood (inferred from file names), taken from a patient given nivolumab and ipilimumab in sequence. The receptor source for this set is a human donor with melanoma. The CDR3 runs from the conserved cysteine through the conserved F or W. The D gene is left open where the match is weak. Clone size appears in some rows only: once, few, many, or a class for an expanded clone.

clone_size: few
v_call: TRBV7-3
j_call: TRBJ1-3
d_call: .
cdr3_nt: TGTGCCAGCAGCTTAACCTCCCTTAGCTCTGGAAACACCATATATTTT
cdr3_aa: CASSLTSLSSGNTIYF

clone_size: .
v_call: TRBV18
j_call: TRBJ1-5
d_call: TRBD1
cdr3_nt: TGTGCCAGCTCACCATCGACAGGGACTCTCGATCAGCCCCAGCATTTT
cdr3_aa: CASSPSTGTLDQPQHF

clone_size: .
v_call: TRBV6-5
j_call: TRBJ1-6
d_call: .
cdr3_nt: TGTGCCAGCAGTCCGACGGGTTATAATTCACCCCTCCACTTT
cdr3_aa: CASSPTGYNSPLHF

clone_size: .
v_call: TRBV18
j_call: TRBJ2-7
d_call: TRBD1
cdr3_nt: TGTGCCAGCTCACCGTTTCAGGGGGCCGACGAGCAGTACTTC
cdr3_aa: CASSPFQGADEQYF

clone_size: .
v_call: TRBV9
j_call: TRBJ2-1
d_call: .
cdr3_nt: TGTGCCAGCAGCGTAGTTCTGTCTTCCTACAATGAGCAGTTCTTC
cdr3_aa: CASSVVLSSYNEQFF

clone_size: few
v_call: TRBV9
j_call: TRBJ2-7
d_call: TRBD1
cdr3_nt: TGTGCCAGCAGCCCACGACAGGGGGCCTTGTACGAGCAGTACTTC
cdr3_aa: CASSPRQGALYEQYF

clone_size: .
v_call: TRBV5-6
j_call: TRBJ2-3
d_call: TRBD2
cdr3_nt: TGTGCCAGCAGCTTGGGGGCGGGGGGGCTTTACGGAGATACGCAGTATTTT
cdr3_aa: CASSLGAGGLYGDTQYF

clone_size: .
v_call: TRBV9
j_call: TRBJ1-2
d_call: .
cdr3_nt: TGTGCCAGCAGCGTAGGGTGGGGGGGCTATGGCTACACCTTC
cdr3_aa: CASSVGWGGYGYTF

clone_size: .
v_call: TRBV6-6
j_call: TRBJ2-7
d_call: .
cdr3_nt: TGTGCCAGCAGTTATTCCCCTTCTTCCGGCGAGCAGTACTTC
cdr3_aa: CASSYSPSSGEQYF

clone_size: .
v_call: TRBV5-8
j_call: TRBJ1-4
d_call: TRBD1
cdr3_nt: TGTGCCAGCAGCTTGGGGACAGGGACAACTAATGAAAAACTGTTTTTT
cdr3_aa: CASSLGTGTTNEKLFF

clone_size: .
v_call: TRBV5-6
j_call: TRBJ1-1
d_call: .
cdr3_nt: TGTGCCAGCAGCCCGACCGCGGGCTGGAACACTGAAGCTTTCTTT
cdr3_aa: CASSPTAGWNTEAFF

clone_size: once
v_call: TRBV9
j_call: TRBJ2-7
d_call: .
cdr3_nt: TGTGCCAGCAGCGTAGCTCCCTGGGGCGCGCACGAGCAGTACTTT
cdr3_aa: CASSVAPWGAHEQYF

clone_size: .
v_call: TRBV27
j_call: TRBJ1-5
d_call: .
cdr3_nt: TGTGCCAGCAGTTTAGGGGCCAGCAATCAGCCCCAGCATTTT
cdr3_aa: CASSLGASNQPQHF

clone_size: .
v_call: TRBV9
j_call: TRBJ1-1
d_call: TRBD1
cdr3_nt: TGTGCCAGCAGCGGACGGGACAGGGTGAACACTGAAGCTTTCTTT
cdr3_aa: CASSGRDRVNTEAFF

clone_size: .
v_call: TRBV4-3
j_call: TRBJ1-5
d_call: .
cdr3_nt: TGCGCCAGCAGCCTCGGAGGGGTAATAGGGCGGCAGCCCCAGCATTTT
cdr3_aa: CASSLGGVIGRQPQHF

clone_size: .
v_call: TRBV15
j_call: TRBJ2-7
d_call: TRBD1
cdr3_nt: TGTGCCACCAGCAGGGACAGGGGGAGCTACGAGCAGTACTTC
cdr3_aa: CATSRDRGSYEQYF

clone_size: once
v_call: TRBV6-6
j_call: TRBJ1-5
d_call: TRBD1
cdr3_nt: TGTGCCAGCAGTCATACCGGGACAGGGAACCAGCCCCAGCATTTT
cdr3_aa: CASSHTGTGNQPQHF

clone_size: .
v_call: TRBV4-2
j_call: TRBJ1-4
d_call: .
cdr3_nt: TGTGCCAGCAGCCAAGAGGGCAGGGTTGAAGTGGAAAAACTGTTTTTT
cdr3_aa: CASSQEGRVEVEKLFF

clone_size: few
v_call: TRBV7-9
j_call: TRBJ1-5
d_call: .
cdr3_nt: TGTGCCAGCAGCTTAGGGAAGGGGCAGCCCCAGCATTTT
cdr3_aa: CASSLGKGQPQHF

clone_size: .
v_call: TRBV25-1
j_call: TRBJ1-1
d_call: TRBD1
cdr3_nt: TGTGCCAGCAGTGACCTGGACAGGAACGGAGCTTTCTTT
cdr3_aa: CASSDLDRNGAFF

clone_size: .
v_call: TRBV9
j_call: TRBJ1-5
d_call: .
cdr3_nt: TGTGCCAGCAGCGTAGGGGGAGGGCTGGAGGGAAATCAGCCCCAGCATTTT
cdr3_aa: CASSVGGGLEGNQPQHF

clone_size: .
v_call: TRBV9
j_call: TRBJ2-7
d_call: .
cdr3_nt: TGTGCCAGCAGCCCGCTACCGGGGGCCTACGAGCAGTACTTC
cdr3_aa: CASSPLPGAYEQYF

clone_size: .
v_call: TRBV4-1
j_call: TRBJ1-2
d_call: .
cdr3_nt: TGCGCCAGCAGCCAAGATCGAGACAGTGGGTTTAATGGCTACACCTTC
cdr3_aa: CASSQDRDSGFNGYTF

clone_size: .
v_call: TRBV4-1
j_call: TRBJ1-1
d_call: TRBD1
cdr3_nt: TGCGCCAGCAGCCTCCACGGACAGGGGGCGCCCACTGAAGCTTTCTTT
cdr3_aa: CASSLHGQGAPTEAFF

clone_size: medium-sized
v_call: TRBV7-9
j_call: TRBJ2-5
d_call: .
cdr3_nt: TGTGCCAGCAGCCCAAAATCGACAGGTTGGGAGACCCAGTACTTC
cdr3_aa: CASSPKSTGWETQYF

clone_size: .
v_call: TRBV7-9
j_call: TRBJ2-1
d_call: TRBD1
cdr3_nt: TGTGCCAGCAGCTTAGGACAGGGGGCACTAAATGAGCAGTTCTTC
cdr3_aa: CASSLGQGALNEQFF

clone_size: .
v_call: TRBV4-1
j_call: TRBJ2-5
d_call: .
cdr3_nt: TGCGCCAGCAGCCAAGATCCGGCTAGCGTGAGAGAGACCCAGTACTTC
cdr3_aa: CASSQDPASVRETQYF

clone_size: .
v_call: TRBV12-5
j_call: TRBJ1-1
d_call: .
cdr3_nt: TGTGCTAGTGGCTGGGGCGACACTGAAGCTTTCTTT
cdr3_aa: CASGWGDTEAFF

clone_size: .
v_call: TRBV5-1
j_call: TRBJ2-1
d_call: TRBD1
cdr3_nt: TGCGCCAGCAGCCCGGGGACAGATTTCTTCTACAATGAGCAGTTCTTC
cdr3_aa: CASSPGTDFFYNEQFF

clone_size: .
v_call: TRBV25-1
j_call: TRBJ2-5
d_call: TRBD1
cdr3_nt: TGTGCCAGCAGTGAATATCTGGGACAGGAACAGACCCAGTACTTC
cdr3_aa: CASSEYLGQEQTQYF

clone_size: .
v_call: TRBV7-9
j_call: TRBJ1-4
d_call: TRBD1
cdr3_nt: TGTGCCAGCAGCTTCACAGGGGGTATTAATGAAAAACTGTTTTTT
cdr3_aa: CASSFTGGINEKLFF

clone_size: .
v_call: TRBV7-9
j_call: TRBJ1-4
d_call: .
cdr3_nt: TGTGCCAGCAATGGGAGAAGAGATGAAAAACTGTTTTTT
cdr3_aa: CASNGRRDEKLFF

clone_size: .
v_call: TRBV6-1
j_call: TRBJ1-5
d_call: .
cdr3_nt: TGTGCCAGCAGTGAAGTGGCGGCTTTGTATAGCAATCAGCCCCAGCATTTT
cdr3_aa: CASSEVAALYSNQPQHF

clone_size: .
v_call: TRBV19
j_call: TRBJ2-1
d_call: TRBD1
cdr3_nt: TGTGCCAGTAGTCACCGGGACAGGGGGCATAGTGAGCAGTTCTTC
cdr3_aa: CASSHRDRGHSEQFF

clone_size: .
v_call: TRBV4-1
j_call: TRBJ2-1
d_call: .
cdr3_nt: TGCGCCAGCAGCCCCCGGGACACCTACAATGAGCAGTTCTTC
cdr3_aa: CASSPRDTYNEQFF

clone_size: few
v_call: TRBV28
j_call: TRBJ1-4
d_call: .
cdr3_nt: TGTGCCAGCAGTACCTACAGGGTTACTAATGAAAAACTGTTTTTT
cdr3_aa: CASSTYRVTNEKLFF